One and the same sample provided the 9 T cell receptor beta chains below, sequenced in a study of blood T cells in healthy people across ages. For the second PCR, which ran for about 7 to 12 cycles, a sample-barcoded 5' primer and a J-beta primer mix were used. Using its own MiXCR run on the 5' RACE reads, TCRdb lists one record per CDR3 protein. The sample lists roughly 1 million distinct CDR3 sequences; approximately 26% were seen once. The same sample was also used in a study of T cells of mothers and their children.

Sequencing used blood. The receptors stem from a girl aged 2 to 10 in good health.

This clonotype was seen repeatedly, ten times or more. The chain employs TRBV4-1 and TRBJ1-2; 10 bases agree with TRBD1. With V trimmed by 2 bases and J by 2 bases, 2 bases remained unmatched. CDR3 length equals 15 residues. Per germline, CDR1 MGHRA and CDR2 YSYEKL. The CDR3 loop reads CASSQPGQGNYGYTF. CDR3 nucleotide sequence: TGCGCCAGCAGCCAACCGGGACAGGGGAACTATGGCTACACCTTC.

The CDR3 region is CASSYTGLRGYTF. The DNA for the CDR3 is TGTGCCAGCAGCTATACAGGCCTCAGAGGCTACACCTTC. The chain recombines TRBV12-3 or TRBV12-4 with TRBJ1-2; D is perhaps TRBD1 (5 bases). V shed 6 bases and J shed 8 bases, with 16 bases lying between them. The CDR3 runs to 13 residues.

The chain couples TRBV12-3 or TRBV12-4 to TRBJ2-7; D may correspond to TRBD1 or TRBD2 (5 bases each). This CDR3 has 16 residues. The germline V and J ends were trimmed by 4 bases and 3 bases, with 19 bases remaining between them. The CDR3 protein is CASSSTGTGPIYEQYF. As DNA, the CDR3 is TGTGCCAGCAGTTCCACCGGGACCGGACCTATCTACGAGCAGTACTTC.

In its sample, this clonotype was seen a few times. This rearrangement joins TRBV24-1 to TRBJ2-3; tentative D call: TRBD2 (5 bases). V dropped 2 bases and J dropped 2 bases, with 10 bases sitting between them. The germline V gene encodes CDR1 KGHDR and CDR2 SFDVKD. This CDR3 contains 15 residues. The DNA for the CDR3 is TGTGCCACCAGTGATTCCACGACTATCACAGATACGCAGTATTTT. Translating it yields CATSDSTTITDTQYF.

This clonotype was detected only a few times. The genes are TRBV29-1 and TRBJ2-7, with 7 bases identical to TRBD1. The CDR3 spans 16 residues. CDR1 is SQVTM and CDR2 is ANQGSEA in the germline V gene. The junction had 14 bases not matched to a gene; V was cut back by 3 bases and J by 3 bases. Here the CDR3 DNA reads TGCAGCGTTGATTATTTCGACAGGGTGAAACTCTACGAGCAGTACTTC. It specifies CSVDYFDRVKLYEQYF.

This clonotype came up once. The V and J genes are TRBV5-1 and TRBJ2-3; 12 nucleotides match TRBD1. The CDR3 is made up of 15 amino acids. CDR1 and CDR2 (germline): SGHRS, YFSETQ. The J segment lost 8 bases and the V segment lost 4 bases, leaving 8 bases of the junction unmatched. The CDR3 DNA reads TGCGCCAGCAGCGGGACAGGGGGCCTATCGGTTACGCAGTATTTT. Protein sequence: CASSGTGGLSVTQYF.

This clonotype was counted a few times. The chain couples TRBV20-1 to TRBJ1-2; D is unclear. The CDR3 covers 10 residues. Per the germline V gene, CDR1 is DFQATT and CDR2 is SNEGSKA (reference sequence). The V end was cut by 4 bases, the J end by 5 bases, with 5 bases between. CDR3 sequence (DNA): TGCAGTGCTACGGAGTATGGCTACACCTTC. Its protein product is CSATEYGYTF.

This clonotype was detected a few times. An end of the junction differs from the germline gene, which may be a read error. This chain connects TRBV7-9 to TRBJ1-1; D remains unclear. Per germline, CDR1 SEHNR and CDR2 FQNEAQ (reference sequence). This CDR3 is 9 amino acids long. DNA of the CDR3: TGTGCCAGCAGCTTAGCGAACTATTTT. Translated: CASSLANYF.

This chain joins TRBV6-6 and TRBJ2-2; D not resolved. The V gene's germline CDR1 is MNHNY and CDR2 SVGAGI (reference sequence). This CDR3 has 13 amino acids. V lost 7 bases, J lost 6 bases, and 12 bases lay in between. DNA for the CDR3: TGTGCCAGCAAGATATTAATAGCCGGGGAGCTGTTTTTT. As protein: CASKILIAGELFF.